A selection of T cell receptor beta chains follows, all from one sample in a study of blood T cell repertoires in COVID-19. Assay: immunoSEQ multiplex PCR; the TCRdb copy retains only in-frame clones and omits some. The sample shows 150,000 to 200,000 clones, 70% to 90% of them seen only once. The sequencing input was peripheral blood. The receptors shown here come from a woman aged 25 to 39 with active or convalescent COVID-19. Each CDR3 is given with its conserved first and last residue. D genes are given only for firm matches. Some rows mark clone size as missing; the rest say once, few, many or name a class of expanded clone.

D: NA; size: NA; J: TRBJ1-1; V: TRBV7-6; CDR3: CASSLEVAGAEAFF; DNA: TGTGCCAGCAGCTTAGAAGTTGCGGGGGCTGAAGCTTTCTTT
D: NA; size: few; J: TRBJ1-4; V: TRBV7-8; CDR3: CASSLAQLTATNEKLFF; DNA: TGTGCCAGCAGCTTAGCCCAACTGACAGCAACTAATGAAAAACTGTTTTTT
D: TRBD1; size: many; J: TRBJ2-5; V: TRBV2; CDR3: CASKGTDHYQETQYF; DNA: TGTGCCAGCAAGGGGACAGACCATTACCAAGAGACCCAGTACTTC
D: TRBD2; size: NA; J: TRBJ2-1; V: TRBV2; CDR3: CASTHSGSSYNEQFF; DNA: TGTGCCAGCACACATAGCGGGAGTTCCTACAATGAGCAGTTCTTC
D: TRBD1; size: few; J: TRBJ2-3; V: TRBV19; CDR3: CASSTRRGTGSTDTQYF; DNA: TGTGCCAGTAGTACCCGGCGGGGGACAGGGAGCACAGATACGCAGTATTTT
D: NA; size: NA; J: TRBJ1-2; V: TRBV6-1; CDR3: CASSEFNGGQLFYGYTF; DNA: TGTGCCAGCAGTGAATTTAACGGTGGGCAGTTGTTCTATGGCTACACCTTC
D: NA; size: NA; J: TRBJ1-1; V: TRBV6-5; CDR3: CASKGAMNTEAFF; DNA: TGTGCCAGCAAAGGGGCTATGAACACTGAAGCTTTCTTT
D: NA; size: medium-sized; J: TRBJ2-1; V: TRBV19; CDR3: CASSILATNYNEQFF; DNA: TGTGCCAGTAGTATCCTAGCGACAAACTACAATGAGCAGTTCTTC
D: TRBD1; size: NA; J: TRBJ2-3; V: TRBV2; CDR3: CASDEDRTDTQYF; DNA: TGTGCCAGCGACGAGGACAGGACCGATACGCAGTATTTT
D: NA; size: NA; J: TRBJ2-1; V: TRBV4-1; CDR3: CASSQAQGIVTKDNEQFF; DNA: TGCGCCAGCAGCCAAGCTCAGGGAATAGTTACAAAAGATAATGAGCAGTTCTTC
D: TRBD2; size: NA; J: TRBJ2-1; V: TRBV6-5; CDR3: CASSYSASGGEFF; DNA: TGTGCCAGCAGTTACTCGGCTAGCGGGGGGGAGTTCTTC
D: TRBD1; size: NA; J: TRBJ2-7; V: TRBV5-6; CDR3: CASSIPGQIYEQYF; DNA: TGTGCCAGCAGCATACCGGGACAGATTTACGAGCAGTACTTC
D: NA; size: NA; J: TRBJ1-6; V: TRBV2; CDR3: CASSPRGLEDSPLHF; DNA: TGTGCCAGCAGCCCTCGGGGACTAGAGGATTCACCCCTCCACTTT
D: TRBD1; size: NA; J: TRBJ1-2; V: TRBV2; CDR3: CASSSPGTDDGYTF; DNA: TGTGCCAGCAGTTCCCCCGGGACAGATGATGGCTACACCTTC
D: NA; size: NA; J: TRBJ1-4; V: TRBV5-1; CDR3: CASSSDTGGEKLFF; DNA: TGCGCCAGCAGCTCGGACACCGGGGGAGAAAAACTGTTTTTT
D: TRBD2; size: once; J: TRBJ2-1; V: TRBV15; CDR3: CATSTPSGVSYNEQFF; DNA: TGTGCCACCAGCACCCCTAGCGGTGTCTCCTACAATGAGCAGTTCTTC
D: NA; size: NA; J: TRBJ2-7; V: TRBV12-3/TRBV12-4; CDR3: CASSKTESYEQYF; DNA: TGTGCCAGCAGTAAGACAGAGTCCTACGAGCAGTACTTC
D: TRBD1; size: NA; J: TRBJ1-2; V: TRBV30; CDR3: CAWTGGFYGYTF; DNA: TGTGCCTGGACAGGGGGTTTCTATGGCTACACCTTC
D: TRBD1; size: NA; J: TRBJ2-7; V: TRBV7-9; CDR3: CASSLAFNRDRGREQYF; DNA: TGTGCCAGCAGCTTAGCCTTTAACCGGGACAGGGGTCGGGAGCAGTACTTC
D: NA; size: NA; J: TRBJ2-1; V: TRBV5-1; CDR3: CASSPTSAYNEQFF; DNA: TGCGCCAGCAGCCCGACTAGTGCCTACAATGAGCAGTTCTTC
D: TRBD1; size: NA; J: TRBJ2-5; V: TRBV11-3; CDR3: CASSLDRQGLQETQYF; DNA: TGTGCCAGCAGCTTAGACAGACAGGGCCTCCAAGAGACCCAGTACTTC
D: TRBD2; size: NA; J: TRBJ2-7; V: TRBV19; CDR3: CASRVSGRSNEQYF; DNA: TGTGCCAGTAGAGTTAGCGGGAGGTCAAACGAGCAGTACTTC
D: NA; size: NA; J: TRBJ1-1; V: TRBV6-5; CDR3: CASSYSGRGRNTEAFF; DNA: TGTGCCAGCAGTTATTCCGGCAGAGGTCGGAACACTGAAGCTTTCTTT
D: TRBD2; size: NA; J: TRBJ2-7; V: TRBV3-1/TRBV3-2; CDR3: CASSPGLGPRYEQYF; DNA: TGTGCCAGCAGCCCAGGACTAGGGCCCCGCTACGAGCAGTACTTC
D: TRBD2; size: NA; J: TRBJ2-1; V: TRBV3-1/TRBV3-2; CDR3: CASSQLAAWAEQFF; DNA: TGTGCCAGCAGCCAACTAGCGGCCTGGGCTGAGCAGTTCTTC
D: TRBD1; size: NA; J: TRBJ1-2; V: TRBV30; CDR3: CAWSVPGQGFYGYTF; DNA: TGTGCCTGGAGCGTACCGGGACAGGGGTTTTATGGCTACACCTTC
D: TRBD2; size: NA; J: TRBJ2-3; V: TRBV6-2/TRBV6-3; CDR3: CASSYPPGLARKTDTQYF; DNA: TGTGCCAGCAGTTACCCCCCCGGACTAGCGCGAAAAACAGATACGCAGTATTTT
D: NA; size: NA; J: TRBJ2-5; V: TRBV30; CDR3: CAWSLRLGVETQYF; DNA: TGTGCCTGGAGTCTCCGACTAGGGGTGGAGACCCAGTACTTC
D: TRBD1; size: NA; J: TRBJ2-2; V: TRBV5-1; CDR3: CASSRTGGDLGELFF; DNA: TGCGCCAGCAGCAGGACAGGGGGTGACCTCGGGGAGCTGTTTTTT